These 8 T cell receptor beta chains came from one sample sequenced in a study of post-analysis software for immune sequencing data. Overall study results and limits: Included in a set of a handful of TRBV segments more frequent in patients than controls were TRBV5-6, TRBV5-1 and TRBV20-1.

These TCRs' antigens remain unknown. The TCR beta cDNA libraries carried unique molecular identifiers. TCRdb redid the calling of the PCR reads with MiXCR, one entry per CDR3 protein. Of 750,000 to 950,000 distinct CDR3 sequences in the sample, 53% were seen once. Sequenced sample: blood. Receptor source: a girl between 10 and 17 years old with multiple sclerosis.

The DNA for the CDR3 is TGTGCCAGCAGCTACGAGAACAGCCGGCGGTCCTACGAGCAGTACTTC. Its protein is CASSYENSRRSYEQYF. This chain joins TRBV5-6 and TRBJ2-7; D gene unclear. The V gene lost 3 bases and the J gene lost 1 base, with 17 bases spanning the gap. This CDR3 region has 16 residues. Germline CDR1 and CDR2: SGHDT and YYEEEE.

The chain recombines TRBV5-6 with TRBJ2-3; TRBD1 matches at 9 bases. This CDR3 is built from 16 residues. Germline CDR1 and CDR2: SGHDT and YYEEEE. V lost 0 bases and J lost 3; bases outside the gene matches: 5. This CDR3 reads CASSLGTGVRTDTQYF. CDR3 in DNA: TGTGCCAGCAGCTTGGGGACAGGGGTCAGGACAGATACGCAGTATTTT. The entire variable domain, with the rest obtained from reference TRBV5-6 and TRBJ2-3, is as follows: DAGVTQSPTHLIKTRGQQVTLRCSPKSGHDTVSWYQQALGQGPQFIFQYYEEEERQRGNFPDRFSGHQFPNYSSELNVNALLLGDSALYLCASSLGTGVRTDTQYFGPGTRLTVL.

In its sample, this clonotype was seen a few times. The rearrangement uses TRBV3-1 and TRBJ1-2; weak D call: TRBD1 (6 bases). There are 16 residues in the CDR3. Per germline, CDR1 LGHDT and CDR2 YNNKEL (reference sequence). The germline V and J ends were trimmed by 1 base and 6 bases, with 18 bases remaining between them. The DNA of the CDR3 is TGTGCCAGCAGCCAAGGAAGACTAAGGGGGGGGAATGGCTACACCTTC. This encodes CASSQGRLRGGNGYTF.

CDR3 residues: CSDHRQGMETQYF. The CDR3 DNA reads TGCAGCGACCACAGACAGGGGATGGAGACCCAGTACTTC. The chain recombines TRBV29-1 with TRBJ2-5; TRBD1 aligns across 8 bases. Per the germline V gene, CDR1 is SQVTM and CDR2 is ANQGSEA. Trimming cost V 7 bases and J 5 bases; bases outside gene matches: 9. The CDR3 has 13 amino acids.

A remark on this clonotype: A junction end diverges from the germline sequence, so it may reflect a read error. This chain links TRBV29-1 with TRBJ2-3; perhaps TRBD2 as D (5 bases). Per the germline V gene, CDR1 is SQVTM and CDR2 is ANQGSEA. The CDR3 spans 13 residues. Here the CDR3 reads CSVEGHTTDTQYF. In nucleotides, the CDR3 is TGTAGCGTTGAGGGTCACACCACAGATACGCAGTATTTT.

A single count supports this clonotype. This chain's CDR3 is CSASLTSGTVVAYNEQFF. The CDR3 bases are TGCAGTGCTAGTCTTACTAGCGGGACCGTTGTGGCCTACAATGAGCAGTTCTTC. This sequence joins TRBV20-1 and TRBJ2-1; 10 bases agree with TRBD2. CDR3 length: 18 amino acids. Germline trimming cut 3 bases from V and 2 bases from J; bases unmatched to any gene: 13. Per germline, CDR1 DFQATT and CDR2 SNEGSKA (reference sequence).

The chain recombines TRBV7-8 with TRBJ2-4, with 8 bases matching TRBD1. CDR1 is SGHVS, CDR2 FQNEAQ, per germline. The CDR3 is 12 residues long. V dropped 5 bases and J dropped 13; count of bases not matched to a gene: 7. The CDR3 spells CASSDQGAEQYF. Written as DNA, the CDR3 is TGTGCCAGCAGCGATCAGGGGGCAGAGCAGTACTTC.

This clonotype was observed a single time. The V gene is TRBV6-6, the J gene TRBJ1-2, with 7 bases matching TRBD1. The CDR3 is 15 amino acids. V lost 7 bases to trimming and J lost 6 bases; unmatched junction nucleotides: 14. Germline V gene data show CDR1 as MNHNY and CDR2 as SVGAGI (reference sequence). The CDR3 sequence is CASIYPTGNSDGYTF. The CDR3 nucleotides read TGTGCCAGCATCTACCCGACAGGGAACTCAGATGGCTACACCTTC.